The T cell receptor beta chain under discussion was sequenced for a study of CD4 T cells in relation to SARS-CoV-2 and coronaviruses. Study overall: The negative reference was HIV-1 Nef peptide pool or peptide-free culture. Study-level findings and limits: In around three fifths of donors, memory CD4+ clonotypes crossrecognized SARS-CoV-2 and at least one common cold coronavirus spike. Samples before the pandemic and after infection were not matched within any donor. Crossreactivity was assessed only for spike protein, not other viral proteins.

The unexposed donors gave CD4+ T cells in about 2010-2019, prior to COVID-19. Isolation of CD4+ T cells took place after approximately eleven days in culture. Sequencing was performed with immunoSEQ multiplex PCR; in TCRdb, only in-frame clones are kept and a portion is missing. The table has about 24,000 clones, around four fifths seen once. Regarding this clone: The antigen remains undetermined.

The clonotype comes from a human donor in good health. The specimen sequenced was CD4+ T cells from PBMCs, cultured in vitro.

CDR3 loop: CASSLTGGKDSPLHF. The CDR3 DNA reads as TGTGCCAGCAGCCTCACAGGGGGCAAAGATTCACCCCTCCACTTT. The chain combines TRBV9 with TRBJ1-6; TRBD1 matches 9 bases. Trimming cost V 4 bases and J 8 bases; bases outside gene matches: 7. This CDR3 has 15 amino acids. Germline-derived CDR1 and CDR2 are SGDLS and YYNGEE.